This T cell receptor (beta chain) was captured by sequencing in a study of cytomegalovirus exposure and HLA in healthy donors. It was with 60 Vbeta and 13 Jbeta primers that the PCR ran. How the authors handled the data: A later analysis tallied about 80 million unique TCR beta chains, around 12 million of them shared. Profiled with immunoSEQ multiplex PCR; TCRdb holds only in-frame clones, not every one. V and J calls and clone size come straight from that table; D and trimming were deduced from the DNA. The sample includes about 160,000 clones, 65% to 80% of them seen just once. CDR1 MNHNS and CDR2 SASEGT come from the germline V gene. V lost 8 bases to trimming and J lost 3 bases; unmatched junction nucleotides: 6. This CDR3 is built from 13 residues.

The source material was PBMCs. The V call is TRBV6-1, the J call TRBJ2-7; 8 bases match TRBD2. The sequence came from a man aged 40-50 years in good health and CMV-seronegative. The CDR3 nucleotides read TGTGCCAGCGGTAGCGGGGACCTCTACGAGCAGTACTTC. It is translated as CASGSGDLYEQYF.